The T cell receptor (beta chain) described here comes from a study of T cell responses to AZD1222 COVID-19 vaccine. Germline loops: CDR1 SGHRS, CDR2 YFSETQ. V was clipped by 4 bases and J by 0 bases, with 14 bases between them. The CDR3 totals 16 residues. General study points: The CD4 TCRs associated with vaccination extended across spike and predominated at 160-218 and 743-854.

The method was immunoSEQ multiplex PCR; TCRdb's version includes in-frame clones alone and lacks a portion of them. The repertoire holds over 130,000 clones, with more than 90% as singletons. Note on this clone: Its target is unknown.

This clonotype originated in an adult in good health. This chain uses TRBV5-1 with TRBJ2-1; D not certain. The material was peripheral blood, obtained on day 0 of AZD1222 vaccination. CDR3: CASSPIGDISYNEQFF. CDR3 nucleotide sequence: TGCGCCAGCAGCCCGATCGGTGACATCTCCTACAATGAGCAGTTCTTC. Full variable domain (rest looked up from reference TRBV5-1 and TRBJ2-1): KAGVTQTPRYLIKTRGQQVTLSCSPISGHRSVSWYQQTPGQGLQFLFEYFSETQRNKGNFPGRFSGRQFSNSRSEMNVSTLELGDSALYLCASSPIGDISYNEQFFGPGTRLTVL.